These 11 T cell receptor beta chains came from one sample sequenced in a study of cytomegalovirus exposure and HLA in healthy donors. Vbeta (60) and Jbeta (13) primers were used in the PCR. Data came from immunoSEQ multiplex PCR; TCRdb stores just in-frame clones and leaves some out. The sample records fewer than 250,000 clones, around 82% being singletons. Source material: PBMCs. The receptors derive from a young man in good health and CMV-seronegative.

V and J are TRBV7-9 and TRBJ2-1; a possible D gene is TRBD1 (5 bases). V gave up 1 base and J gave up 2 bases, with 15 bases separating them. The CDR3 is made up of 17 amino acids. Germline CDR1 SEHNR, CDR2 FQNEAQ (reference sequence). CDR3 protein: CASSLVFGAATYNEQFF. The CDR3 bases are TGTGCCAGCAGCTTAGTGTTTGGGGCAGCAACCTACAATGAGCAGTTCTTC.

This clone was observed a single time. V and J are TRBV7-2 and TRBJ2-2; weak D call: TRBD1 (5 bases). CDR3 length: 13 residues. Trimming cost V 1 base and J 5 bases, with 5 bases left between them. Germline assignment: CDR1 SGHTA and CDR2 FQGNSA. DNA of the CDR3: TGTGCCAGCAGCTTAGGACAGACCGGGGAGCTGTTTTTT. Its translation is CASSLGQTGELFF.

The V gene is TRBV10-3, the J gene TRBJ2-4, with D possibly TRBD2 on 6 matching bases. CDR3 length equals 14 residues. The germline V gene encodes CDR1 ENHRY and CDR2 SYGVKD. Trimming removed 4 bases from V and 7 bases from J, with 14 bases in between. The CDR3 sequence: CAISGEAVANIQYF. The CDR3 nucleotides are TGTGCCATCAGTGGGGAGGCCGTTGCGAACATTCAGTACTTC.

The rearrangement uses TRBV7-6 and TRBJ1-5; 7 nucleotides agree with TRBD1. Losses at the gene ends were 5 bases for V and 4 bases for J; bases not matched to a gene: 2. The CDR3 is 13 residues long. Germline values: CDR1 SGHVS, CDR2 FNYEAQ. CDR3 sequence (DNA): TGTGCCAGCAGCAAGGACAGGAATCAGCCCCAGCATTTT. As protein: CASSKDRNQPQHF.

The chain combines TRBV5-1 with TRBJ1-1; 10 positions match TRBD1. Germline CDR1 reads SGHRS; CDR2 reads YFSETQ. The CDR3 length is 17 residues. V gave up 4 bases and J gave up 5 bases; unmatched junction bases: 14. The CDR3 protein is CASSGHRDRGVGTEAFF. CDR3 bases: TGCGCCAGCAGCGGCCACCGGGACAGGGGTGTAGGGACTGAAGCTTTCTTT.

The chain couples TRBV7-8 to TRBJ2-1; possibly TRBD1 for D (5 bases). V gave up 5 bases and J gave up 7 bases, with 12 bases separating them. Germline lookup yields CDR1 SGHVS and CDR2 FQNEAQ. The CDR3 consists of 13 residues. The CDR3 DNA reads as TGTGCCAGCAGCCCGACGACAGTAAATGAGCAGTTCTTC. Translating gives CASSPTTVNEQFF.

The chain links TRBV4-2 to TRBJ2-7; 9 bases line up with TRBD2. CDR1 LGHNA and CDR2 YNFKEQ come from the germline V gene. This CDR3 comprises 17 residues. V lost 0 bases to trimming and J lost 3 bases; unmatched junction nucleotides: 9. CDR3 sequence reads: CASSQDRISGRDYEQYF. In DNA, the CDR3 is TGTGCCAGCAGCCAAGATCGTATTAGCGGGAGAGACTACGAGCAGTACTTC.

V usage is TRBV4-3 and J usage is TRBJ1-3; D ambiguous. Germline V gives CDR1 LGHNA, CDR2 YSLEER. This CDR3 comprises 15 residues. Trimming stripped 0 bases from V and 0 bases from J, with 6 bases between. CDR3 nucleotide sequence: TGCGCCAGCAGCCAAGACAGGCCCTCTGGAAACACCATATATTTT. Translating gives CASSQDRPSGNTIYF.

This clone was counted only a few times. The CDR3 sequence: CASSVPGQGDEQYF. The DNA of the CDR3 is TGTGCCAGCAGCGTACCGGGACAGGGGGACGAGCAGTACTTC. V gene TRBV25-1 combines with J gene TRBJ2-7; TRBD1 aligns across 11 bases. The ends lost 6 bases at V and 5 bases at J; junction bases unmatched: 6. Germline loops: CDR1 MGHDK, CDR2 SYGVNS. The CDR3 length is 14 residues.

The genes are TRBV4-3 and TRBJ2-5; 9 bases agree with TRBD1. V lost 4 bases to trimming and J lost 7 bases; unmatched junction nucleotides: 13. CDR1 is LGHNA, CDR2 YSLEER, per germline. There are 16 residues in the CDR3. In DNA, the CDR3 is TGCGCCAGCAGCCGTGTAGGGGGACAGGGTGGAGGGACCCAGTACTTC. Amino acid sequence: CASSRVGGQGGGTQYF.

V is TRBV18 and J is TRBJ2-7; 7 bases match TRBD1. The CDR3 covers 16 residues. Germline CDR1 is KGHSH and CDR2 is LQKENI. Trimming at V came to 4 bases and at J to 0 bases, leaving 9 bases not matched to a gene. The CDR3 here is CASSQNSGTASYEQYF. DNA for the CDR3: TGTGCCAGCTCACAGAATTCCGGGACAGCCTCCTACGAGCAGTACTTC.